A single sample gave rise to the 23 T cell receptor beta chains below, sequenced in a study of ipilimumab plus nivolumab after autologous stem cell transplantation. Sequencing was performed with immunoSEQ multiplex PCR; in TCRdb, only in-frame clones are kept and a portion is missing. The sample includes around 13,000 clones, less than 80% of them seen just once. The starting material was PBMCs, obtained in a trial of ipilimumab plus nivolumab as post-transplant consolidation. The receptors stem from a male donor with diffuse large B-cell lymphoma.

This chain links TRBV5-6 with TRBJ1-4; D gene ambiguous. From germline, CDR1 is SGHDT and CDR2 YYEEEE. Deletions cut 4 bases from V and 4 bases from J, with 14 bases between. CDR3 length equals 15 residues. For the CDR3, the DNA is TGTGCCAGCAGCCGGAGTGGCAGGCGTAATGAAAAACTGTTTTTT. Amino acids: CASSRSGRRNEKLFF.

V is TRBV4-3 and J is TRBJ2-5, with 12 positions matching TRBD2. This CDR3 region has 18 residues. Losses at the gene ends were 0 bases for V and 4 bases for J; bases not matched to a gene: 9. Germline assignment: CDR1 LGHNA and CDR2 YSLEER. The CDR3 DNA is TGCGCCAGCAGCCAAGATCTAGCGGGGGGGCTGATTGGAGAGACCCAGTACTTC. It specifies CASSQDLAGGLIGETQYF.

This sequence joins TRBV5-4 and TRBJ2-1, with TRBD2 matching 10 bases. The germline V gene encodes CDR1 SGHNT and CDR2 YYREEE (reference sequence). J lost 0 bases, V lost 4 bases, and 4 bases had no gene match. This CDR3 is built from 16 residues. CDR3 in DNA: TGTGCCAGCAGCGGGGGGACTAGCGCCTCCTACAATGAGCAGTTCTTC. It yields the protein CASSGGTSASYNEQFF.

This clone was seen a few times. The CDR3 nucleotides are TGTGCCTCATCTAGGGGTGTTTCCACTGAAGCTTTCTTT. Translated: CASSRGVSTEAFF. The chain has TRBV30 and TRBJ1-1; maybe TRBD1 (5 bases). CDR1 is GTSNPN and CDR2 is SVGIG in the germline V gene (reference sequence). The CDR3 spans 13 residues. The V end lost 7 bases, the J end lost 4 bases, and 16 bases lay between the germline ends.

The rearrangement uses TRBV5-4 and TRBJ2-3, with D perhaps matching TRBD2 (5 bases). Trimming pared 1 base from V and 4 bases from J, leaving 10 bases between. CDR1 and CDR2 from the germline V gene are SGHNT and YYREEE (reference sequence). The CDR3 length is 14 residues. CDR3 sequence: CASSLSGLPDTQYF. CDR3 nucleotide sequence: TGTGCCAGCAGCTTGTCGGGGTTGCCAGATACGCAGTATTTT.

The chain combines TRBV5-6 with TRBJ1-5; D is possibly TRBD1 (5 bases). CDR1 is SGHDT and CDR2 is YYEEEE in the germline V gene. The V end lost 0 bases, the J end lost 6 bases, and 16 bases lay between the germline ends. This CDR3 spans 16 amino acids. The CDR3: CASSLGSGGMVQPQHF. CDR3 nucleotide sequence: TGTGCCAGCAGCTTGGGGTCGGGGGGGATGGTTCAGCCCCAGCATTTT.

This chain uses TRBV5-1 with TRBJ1-1; weak D call: TRBD1 (5 bases). The V end was cut by 3 bases, the J end by 1 base, with 10 bases between. The CDR3 sequence is 14 residues long. The V gene's germline CDR1 is SGHRS and CDR2 YFSETQ. CDR3 in amino acids: CASSSHGANTEAFF. DNA for the CDR3: TGCGCCAGCAGCTCACATGGGGCGAACACTGAAGCTTTCTTT.

The chain carries TRBV28 and TRBJ1-5; D perhaps matches TRBD1 (6 bases). Germline V CDR1 and CDR2: MDHEN, SYDVKM. The CDR3 has 14 amino acids. V lost 3 bases and J 0 bases, leaving 6 bases between the germline ends. CDR3 amino acids: CASSLDSSNQPQHF. The DNA for the CDR3 is TGTGCCAGCAGTTTGGACAGTAGCAATCAGCCCCAGCATTTT.

The chain has TRBV5-5 and TRBJ1-3, with unresolved D. The germline V gene has CDR1 SGHKS and CDR2 YYEKEE (reference sequence). Trimming left V 2 bases short and J 0 bases short, with 9 bases between. The length of the CDR3 is 15 residues. CDR3 residues: CASSFSQTSGNTIYF. CDR3 nucleotide sequence: TGTGCCAGCAGCTTTTCGCAGACCTCTGGAAACACCATATATTTT.

The J gene is TRBJ2-2, the V gene TRBV29-1, with D maybe TRBD1 (6 bases). CDR3 size: 14 residues. Trimming removed 6 bases at V and 7 bases at J, with 18 bases between. CDR1 is SQVTM, CDR2 ANQGSEA, per germline. CDR3 residues: CSVSTGRGGGELFF. Here the CDR3 DNA reads TGCAGCGTAAGCACAGGGAGAGGAGGCGGGGAGCTGTTTTTT.

This clone has more than one count but fewer than ten. V usage is TRBV7-9 and J usage is TRBJ2-5; 8 bases align to TRBD1. Germline V gives CDR1 SEHNR, CDR2 FQNEAQ (reference sequence). Trimming took 3 bases from V and 1 from J; bases not matched to a gene: 7. This CDR3 region has 16 residues. Here the CDR3 DNA reads TGTGCCAGCAGCTTTCGGACAGGGCAAACCCAAGAGACCCAGTACTTC. Translated, it gives CASSFRTGQTQETQYF. Variable domain in full (rest from reference TRBV7-9 and TRBJ2-5): DTGVSQNPRHKITKRGQNVTFRCDPISEHNRLYWYRQTLGQGPEFLTYFQNEAQLEKSRLLSDRFSAERPKGSFSTLEIQRTEQGDSAMYLCASSFRTGQTQETQYFGPGTRLLVL.

The sample holds one count of this clone. The chain employs TRBV7-9 and TRBJ2-7, with D tentatively TRBD1 or TRBD2 (6 bases each). V was cut by 5 bases and J by 1 base, with 15 bases left in between. The CDR3 sequence is 15 residues long. Germline V gene sequence: CDR1 SEHNR, CDR2 FQNEAQ (reference sequence). The DNA of the CDR3 is TGTGCCAGCAGCCTCGGGGGCGACCAGTCCTACGAGCAGTACTTC. It yields the protein CASSLGGDQSYEQYF.

This clone has only a few counts. This CDR3 is CASSGGKIENTIYF. In DNA, the CDR3 is TGTGCCAGCAGCGGAGGGAAAATAGAAAACACCATATATTTT. This chain links TRBV5-4 with TRBJ1-3; unclear D gene. The CDR3 covers 14 residues. Germline CDR1 is SGHNT and CDR2 is YYREEE (reference sequence). With 4 bases removed from V and 6 bases from J, the gap between germline ends came to 14 bases. The variable domain in full, completed from reference TRBV5-4 and TRBJ1-3, reads ETGVTQSPTHLIKTRGQQVTLRCSSQSGHNTVSWYQQALGQGPQFIFQYYREEENGRGNFPPRFSGLQFPNYSSELNVNALELDDSALYLCASSGGKIENTIYFGEGSWLTVV.

The V gene is TRBV5-4, the J gene TRBJ1-3, with TRBD1 identical over 8 bases. J gave up 6 bases and V 3 bases, and 8 bases lay outside the gene matches. Germline lookup yields CDR1 SGHNT and CDR2 YYREEE (reference sequence). CDR3 size: 15 residues. In nucleotides, the CDR3 is TGTGCCAGCAGCTCGACGACAGGGGCCATAAACACCATATATTTT. Its translation: CASSSTTGAINTIYF.

The gene calls are TRBV27 and TRBJ2-5; D is perhaps TRBD1 or TRBD2 (5 bases each). The end of the DNA fits TRBJ2-7 better, so the J call may be wrong. Germline V gives CDR1 MNHEY, CDR2 SMNVEV (reference sequence). This CDR3 spans 16 amino acids. The CDR3 DNA sequence: TGTGCCAGCAGTTTAACTTTGACAGATACTAGAAACGAGCAGTACTTC. It translates to CASSLTLTDTRNEQYF.

The chain couples TRBV5-1 to TRBJ2-1, with TRBD2 matching over 9 bases. Trimming took 4 bases from V and 9 from J; bases not matched to a gene: 11. Germline lookup yields CDR1 SGHRS and CDR2 YFSETQ. The CDR3 is 15 residues long. This chain's CDR3 is CASSPLGGGVAEQFF. The CDR3 DNA reads TGCGCCAGCAGCCCCCTCGGCGGGGGGGTCGCTGAGCAGTTCTTC.

The table lists this clone with a count of one. The genes are TRBV2 and TRBJ2-7, with D perhaps TRBD2 (6 bases). Germline V gene data show CDR1 as SNHLY and CDR2 as FYNNEI. V lost 8 bases to trimming and J lost 3 bases, with 11 bases between them. The CDR3 is 12 residues long. The CDR3 DNA reads TGTGCCAGCGCGACTAGTTTCTACGAGCAGTACTTC. This translates into CASATSFYEQYF.

The chain is built from TRBV6-6 and TRBJ2-2; 8 bases map to TRBD2. The CDR3 consists of 15 residues. V was pared by 8 bases and J by 2 bases, with 7 bases of the junction left unmatched. The germline gives CDR1 MNHNY, CDR2 SVGAGI (reference sequence). In DNA, the CDR3 is TGTGCCAGCGACCCCGGGAGGGCTAACACCGGGGAGCTGTTTTTT. Amino acid sequence: CASDPGRANTGELFF.

The V gene is TRBV18, the J gene TRBJ2-7, with 10 bases lining up with TRBD2. J gave up 7 bases and V 6 bases, and 12 bases lay outside the gene matches. The CDR3 length is 15 residues. CDR1 and CDR2 (germline): KGHSH, LQKENI. CDR3 sequence reads: CASSLWTSGLLEQYF. The CDR3 DNA follows: TGTGCCAGCTCCCTATGGACTAGCGGCCTACTAGAGCAGTACTTC. The whole variable domain, remainder taken from reference TRBV18 and TRBJ2-7, is NAGVMQNPRHLVRRRGQEARLRCSPMKGHSHVYWYRQLPEEGLKFMVYLQKENIIDESGMPKERFSAEFPKEGPSILRIQQVVRGDSAAYFCASSLWTSGLLEQYFGPGTRLTVT.

The chain couples TRBV27 to TRBJ2-5; 7 positions agree with TRBD2. The CDR3 spans 18 residues. Germline assignment: CDR1 MNHEY and CDR2 SMNVEV (reference sequence). Losses at the gene ends were 2 bases for V and 1 base for J; bases not matched to a gene: 13. The CDR3 here is CASSLRPTSWTAQETQYF. As DNA, the CDR3 is TGTGCCAGCAGTTTAAGGCCGACTAGCTGGACCGCCCAAGAGACCCAGTACTTC.

V usage is TRBV13 and J usage is TRBJ2-1, with 9 bases aligning to TRBD2. The CDR3 runs 18 residues. Germline assignment: CDR1 PRHDT and CDR2 FYEKMQ (reference sequence). Trimming removed 0 bases from V and 3 bases from J; junction bases left unmatched: 9. CDR3 sequence: CASSLGGIAGANYNEQFF. The CDR3 DNA sequence: TGTGCCAGCAGCTTAGGCGGGATAGCGGGGGCCAACTACAATGAGCAGTTCTTC.

The chain links TRBV19 to TRBJ2-1, with 10 bases matching TRBD2. Germline V gene data show CDR1 as LNHDA and CDR2 as SQIVND (reference sequence). Germline trimming cut 8 bases from V and 3 bases from J; bases unmatched to any gene: 4. The CDR3 contains 14 residues. This chain's CDR3 is CASSTSGIYNEQFF. In DNA, the CDR3 is TGTGCCAGTTCTACTAGCGGGATCTACAATGAGCAGTTCTTC.

The chain joins TRBV4-1 to TRBJ2-7; perhaps TRBD1 as D (6 bases). Germline V gene lookup returns CDR1 MGHRA and CDR2 YSYEKL. The CDR3 contains 15 residues. V was cut by 1 base and J by 0 bases, with 10 bases left in between. The CDR3 region is CASSQVWDNSYEQYF. The CDR3 DNA is TGCGCCAGCAGCCAAGTGTGGGACAACTCCTACGAGCAGTACTTC.